The source of this TCR beta chain is a study of T cell repertoires in cytomegalovirus infection (dated by TCRdb to between 2017 and 2020). Broadly, across the study: Because public TCR beta signatures pointed to carriage of CMV infection together with the matching HLA type, the HLA type of each donor mattered for the analysis.

Ten or more counts support this clonotype. Its antigen is not yet known. Per-nucleotide qualities are absent, and no much larger clonotype sits a single base away. Study-wide findings and limitations: In both this cohort and an independent 352-donor cohort, the cumulative frequency of public TCR beta family members distinguished carriers of CMV infection plus the relevant HLA type. The ex vivo response was dominated by HLA-C-restricted CMV-specific TCR beta clonotypes, and the single most frequent clonotype in two of eight donors was supplied by these HLA-C-restricted clonotypes.

TCRdb records Illumina HiSeq 1500 as the sequencer. TCRdb trimmed public reads at Q25 via fastp, called clones via MiXCR and kept in-frame beta chains. Rows with one shared CDR3 protein collapse into an entry with the most common genes and DNA. The sample includes around 740,000 distinct CDR3 sequences, with approximately 34% observed a single time. Of the sample, 2.5% to 3% is held by the ten largest clones. Material: PBMCs. The clonotype comes from a human donor in good health (CMV status not recorded). Some clones in this sample may be carry-over from other donors' samples.

The DNA sequence reads TGTGCCAGCAGCCCACTTTCCGACAGATTCCCTTTTTACGAGCAGTACTTC. The translation is CASSPLSDRFPFYEQYF. The chain was built from TRBV7-2 and TRBJ2-7, and perhaps TRBD1 as D gene, on 5 matching bases. There are 17 amino acids in the CDR3, from cysteine to phenylalanine inclusive. CDR3 DNA only is kept here, 51 bases in frame from base 1. Trimming at the junction amounts to 5 bases on V and 4 bases on J, and the germline ends lie 24 bases apart. CDR1 SGHTA and CDR2 FQGNSA were looked up in the germline V gene. Reference TRBV7-2 and TRBJ2-7 proteins supply the regions before and after the CDR3; the full variable domain is: GAGVSQSPSNKVTEKGKDVELRCDPISGHTALYWYRQSLGQGLEFLIYFQGNSAPDKSGLPSDRFSAERTGGSVSTLTIQRTQQEDSAVYLCASSPLSDRFPFYEQYFGPGTRLTVT.